This T cell receptor (beta chain) was observed in a study of neoadjuvant anti-PD-1 for oral cavity cancer. The CDR3 is 15 residues long. From germline, CDR1 is MGHRA and CDR2 YSYEKL. Trimming removed 1 base from V and 6 bases from J, with 14 bases in between. Time point given: after neoadjuvant nivolumab, at surgical resection. Method: immunoSEQ multiplex PCR; TCRdb's copy keeps in-frame clones and lacks some. The table shows approximately 15,000 clones, with around 80% occurring only once. This TCR came from a person aged 35 to 85 with oral cavity squamous cell carcinoma. The sample consisted of PBMCs, taken after nivolumab (anti-PD-1) treatment. The V and J genes are TRBV4-1 and TRBJ2-3; D is possibly TRBD2 (5 bases). CDR3 amino acids: CASSQAGGRYDTQYF. As DNA, the CDR3 is TGCGCCAGCAGCCAAGCCGGAGGCCGTTATGATACGCAGTATTTT.